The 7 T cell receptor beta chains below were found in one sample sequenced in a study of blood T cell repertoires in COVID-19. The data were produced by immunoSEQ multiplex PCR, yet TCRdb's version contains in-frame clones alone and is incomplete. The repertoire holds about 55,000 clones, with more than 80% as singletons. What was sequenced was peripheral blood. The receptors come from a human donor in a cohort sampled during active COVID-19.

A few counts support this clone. CDR3 nucleotides: TGTGCCAGCAGCCCAAGTATTGTGGACAGCCCAAGTTCCTACGAGCAGTACTTC. Translated, it gives CASSPSIVDSPSSYEQYF. The chain recombines TRBV4-2 with TRBJ2-7, with D possibly being TRBD1 (6 bases). V gave up 4 bases and J gave up 1 base, with 23 bases separating them. CDR1 and CDR2 (germline): LGHNA, YNFKEQ. The length of the CDR3 is 18 residues.

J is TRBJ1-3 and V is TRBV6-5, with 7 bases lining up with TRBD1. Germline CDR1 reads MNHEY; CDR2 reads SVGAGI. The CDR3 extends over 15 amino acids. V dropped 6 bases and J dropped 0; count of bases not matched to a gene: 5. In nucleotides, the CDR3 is TGTGCCAGCAGGAAGGGACAGCCCTCTGGAAACACCATATATTTT. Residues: CASRKGQPSGNTIYF.

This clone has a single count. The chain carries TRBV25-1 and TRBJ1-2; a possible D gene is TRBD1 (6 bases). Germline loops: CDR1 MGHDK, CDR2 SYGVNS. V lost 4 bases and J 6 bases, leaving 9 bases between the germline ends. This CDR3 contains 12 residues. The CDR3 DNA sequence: TGTGCCAGCAGTGGAACAGGGCATGGCTACACCTTC. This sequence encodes CASSGTGHGYTF.

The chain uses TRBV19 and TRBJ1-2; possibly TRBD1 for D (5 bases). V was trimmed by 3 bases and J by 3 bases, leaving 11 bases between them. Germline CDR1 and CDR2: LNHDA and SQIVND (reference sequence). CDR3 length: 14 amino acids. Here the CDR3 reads CASSMLGVDYGYTF. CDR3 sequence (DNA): TGTGCCAGTAGTATGTTAGGGGTCGACTATGGCTACACCTTC.

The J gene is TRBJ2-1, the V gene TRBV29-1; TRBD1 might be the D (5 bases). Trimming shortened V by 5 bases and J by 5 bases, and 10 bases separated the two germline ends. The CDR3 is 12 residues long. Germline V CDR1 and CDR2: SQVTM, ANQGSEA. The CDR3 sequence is CSVCRQNNEQFF. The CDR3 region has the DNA TGCAGCGTTTGTAGACAGAACAATGAGCAGTTCTTC.

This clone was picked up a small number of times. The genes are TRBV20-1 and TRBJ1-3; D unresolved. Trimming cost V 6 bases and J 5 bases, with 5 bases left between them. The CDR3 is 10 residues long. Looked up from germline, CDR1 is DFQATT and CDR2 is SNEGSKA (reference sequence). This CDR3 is CSAPRNTIYF. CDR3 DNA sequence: TGCAGTGCCCCTCGAAACACCATATATTTT.

The CDR3 DNA reads TGTGCCAGCTCACCGGGACAGGCTAGCAATCAGCCCCAGCATTTT. Translation: CASSPGQASNQPQHF. The chain is built from TRBV18 and TRBJ1-5; TRBD1 agrees at 8 bases. CDR3 length: 15 residues. After removal of 3 bases from V and 0 bases from J, the junction contained 1 base not matched to a gene. Germline-derived CDR1 and CDR2 are KGHSH and LQKENI.